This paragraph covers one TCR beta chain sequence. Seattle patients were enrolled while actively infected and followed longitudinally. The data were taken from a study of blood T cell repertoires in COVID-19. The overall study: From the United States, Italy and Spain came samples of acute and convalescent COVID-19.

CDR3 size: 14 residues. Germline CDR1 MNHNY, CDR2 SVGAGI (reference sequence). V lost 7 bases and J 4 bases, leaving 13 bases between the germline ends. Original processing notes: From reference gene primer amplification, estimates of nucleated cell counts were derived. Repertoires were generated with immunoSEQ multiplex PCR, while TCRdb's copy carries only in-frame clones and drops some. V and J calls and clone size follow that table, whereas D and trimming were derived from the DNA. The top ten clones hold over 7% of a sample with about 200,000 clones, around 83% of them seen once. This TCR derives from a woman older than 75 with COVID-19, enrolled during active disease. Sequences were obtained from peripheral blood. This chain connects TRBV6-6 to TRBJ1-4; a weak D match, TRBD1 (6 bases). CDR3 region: CASIAGTRNEKLFF. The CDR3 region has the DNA TGTGCCAGCATTGCCGGGACACGTAATGAAAAACTGTTTTTT.